Listed here are 3 T cell receptor beta chains from one sample, sequenced in a study of breast tumors, draining lymph nodes, adjacent tissues. TCRdb ran MiXCR on the multiplex PCR reads and lists one entry per CDR3 protein. This sample yields under 350,000 distinct CDR3 sequences, of which around 30% are seen a single time; under 1.2% belongs to the top ten. The lymph nodes were axillary draining lymph nodes from breast cancer patients. What was sequenced was axillary lymph node tissue. The receptors come from a female donor with breast cancer. Some clones in this sample may be carry-over from other donors' samples.

This clonotype was seen only a few times. V and J are TRBV6-5 and TRBJ2-1, with D maybe TRBD2 (6 bases). The V and J ends lost 2 bases and 5 bases respectively, with 31 bases between them. The CDR3 contains 21 residues. Germline V CDR1 and CDR2: MNHEY, SVGAGI. The chain's CDR3 is CASSYSPGTSIRLPFHNEQFF. CDR3 in DNA: TGTGCCAGCAGTTACAGCCCCGGGACTTCGATTAGGCTACCCTTCCACAATGAGCAGTTCTTC.

The sample holds many counts of this clonotype. CDR3 residues: CSARDSRADLTDTQYF. The CDR3 DNA reads TGCAGTGCTAGAGATTCTCGGGCGGACCTCACAGATACGCAGTATTTT. This rearrangement joins TRBV20-1 to TRBJ2-3; the D is unclear. CDR1 is DFQATT and CDR2 is SNEGSKA in the germline V gene (reference sequence). V dropped 0 bases and J dropped 2 bases, with 15 bases sitting between them. This CDR3 has 16 amino acids.

This clonotype was seen many times. The chain links TRBV12-5 to TRBJ2-2; TRBD2 aligns across 9 bases. The CDR3 spans 15 residues. From germline, CDR1 is LGHNT and CDR2 FRNRAP. V shed 4 bases, J shed 6 bases, and the junction held 6 bases outside the gene matches. The DNA of the CDR3 is TGTGCTAGTGGTTCAGCGGGGGGTCGTGCCGGGGAGCTGTTTTTT. Residues: CASGSAGGRAGELFF.